The clone carrying this T cell receptor beta chain has just a few counts. Its antigen is undetermined. The entry originates in a study of vaccination and CD4 T cells after COVID-19. Whole-study context: Every participant was given two doses of BNT162b2 or mRNA-1273 vaccine.

Study-wide findings and caveats: In convalescent patients, 304 of 307 vaccine-specific clones were spike mono-reactive.

TCRdb itself ran the PCR reads through MiXCR, one entry per CDR3 protein. Among roughly 14,000 distinct CDR3 sequences listed, roughly three quarters were seen once. The CDR3 length is 16 residues. V shed 2 bases and J 7 bases; nucleotides not matched to a gene: 10. Germline V gene lookup returns CDR1 SGHVS and CDR2 FQNEAQ. The source was CD4+ T cells from blood, collected after SARS-CoV-2 vaccination. This clonotype originated in a human donor who had recovered from COVID-19. V usage is TRBV7-8 and J usage is TRBJ2-5; 10 bases map to TRBD2. In DNA form, the CDR3 reads TGTGCCAGCAGCTTAAGGAGCGGGAGGGTCTCGGGGACCCAGTACTTC. This encodes CASSLRSGRVSGTQYF.